The rows below give T cell receptor beta chains drawn from one sample of a study of OX40 agonist ivuxolimab in advanced cancers. The repertoire was sequenced with immunoSEQ multiplex PCR; TCRdb's copy has only in-frame clones and lacks some. The sample lists around 56,000 clones, approximately 88% occurring once. Here the sequenced sample was CD4+ or CD8+ T cells sorted from blood, taken in a trial of the OX40 agonist ivuxolimab. These receptors originate from an adult with an advanced solid tumor such as melanoma, head and neck, liver or kidney cancer. Both conserved end residues are part of each CDR3. Fields, in order: V gene, D gene, J gene, clone size, CDR3 DNA, CDR3 protein. The D gene is left open where the match is weak. Expanded clones are given a class, and other clones once, few, many or no size at all.

V gene: TRBV28
D gene: .
J gene: TRBJ1-1
clone size: once
CDR3 DNA: TGTGCCAGCTCCCCGAGATTCTCAGGGGCCACTGAAGCTTTCTTT
CDR3 protein: CASSPRFSGATEAFF

V gene: TRBV5-1
D gene: .
J gene: TRBJ1-1
clone size: .
CDR3 DNA: TGCGCCAGCAGCTTGGCTTTATTAGTGAGAGGGGGAAGGGACACTGAAGCTTTCTTT
CDR3 protein: CASSLALLVRGGRDTEAFF

V gene: TRBV11-1
D gene: TRBD2
J gene: TRBJ2-5
clone size: once
CDR3 DNA: TGTGCCAGCAGCCTAGGGCGGGGGGACGGAGAGACCCAGTACTTC
CDR3 protein: CASSLGRGDGETQYF

V gene: TRBV19
D gene: .
J gene: TRBJ2-2
clone size: medium-sized
CDR3 DNA: TGTGCCAGTAGTATAGATTCTTGGGGGGAGCTGTTTTTT
CDR3 protein: CASSIDSWGELFF

V gene: TRBV9
D gene: .
J gene: TRBJ1-2
clone size: .
CDR3 DNA: TGTGCCAGCAGCGTAGTGAGACAGGTGGACTATGGCTACACCTTC
CDR3 protein: CASSVVRQVDYGYTF

V gene: TRBV11-2
D gene: .
J gene: TRBJ2-3
clone size: .
CDR3 DNA: TGTGCCAGCAGTTTCTCCCCAGATACGCAGTATTTT
CDR3 protein: CASSFSPDTQYF

V gene: TRBV19
D gene: .
J gene: TRBJ1-1
clone size: .
CDR3 DNA: TGTGCCAGTAGTATTCTCTTGGGGGGGACTGAAGCTTTCTTT
CDR3 protein: CASSILLGGTEAFF

V gene: TRBV5-8
D gene: .
J gene: TRBJ1-1
clone size: .
CDR3 DNA: TGTGCCAGCAGCTTTCCACAGGGTGGTGACGAAGCTTTCTTT
CDR3 protein: CASSFPQGGDEAFF

V gene: TRBV13
D gene: .
J gene: TRBJ1-1
clone size: .
CDR3 DNA: TGTGCCAGCAGCTTAGGGGTTGGGGAGACTGAAGCTTTCTTT
CDR3 protein: CASSLGVGETEAFF

V gene: TRBV25-1
D gene: .
J gene: TRBJ1-2
clone size: .
CDR3 DNA: TGTGCCAGCAGTGATAGGACAGCTAACTATGGCTACACCTTC
CDR3 protein: CASSDRTANYGYTF

V gene: TRBV28
D gene: TRBD1
J gene: TRBJ1-5
clone size: .
CDR3 DNA: TGTGCCAGCAGTTTACAGACAGGGCGGCAGCCCCAGCATTTT
CDR3 protein: CASSLQTGRQPQHF

V gene: TRBV2
D gene: TRBD1
J gene: TRBJ2-2
clone size: once
CDR3 DNA: TGTGCCAGCAGTGAGACAGGGGGCCTCACCGGGGAGCTGTTTTTT
CDR3 protein: CASSETGGLTGELFF

V gene: TRBV13
D gene: .
J gene: TRBJ1-1
clone size: .
CDR3 DNA: TGTGCCAGCAGCCCAAACAGTATTGAAGCTTTCTTT
CDR3 protein: CASSPNSIEAFF

V gene: TRBV28
D gene: .
J gene: TRBJ1-3
clone size: .
CDR3 DNA: TGTGCCAGCAGTTTATATCTTCCGGCAGGGGACCACTCTGGAAACACCATATATTTT
CDR3 protein: CASSLYLPAGDHSGNTIYF

V gene: TRBV27
D gene: .
J gene: TRBJ1-6
clone size: .
CDR3 DNA: TGTGCCAGCAGAAGGTCTTTCCCGGAGGTAGACTCACCCCTCCACTTT
CDR3 protein: CASRRSFPEVDSPLHF

V gene: TRBV6-5
D gene: TRBD1
J gene: TRBJ1-2
clone size: .
CDR3 DNA: TGTGCCAGCACGCAAGGGGGCGACTATGGCTACACCTTC
CDR3 protein: CASTQGGDYGYTF

V gene: TRBV11-2
D gene: .
J gene: TRBJ2-7
clone size: .
CDR3 DNA: TGTGCCAGCAGCCCAGCGGGCTTCTACGAGCAGTACTTC
CDR3 protein: CASSPAGFYEQYF

V gene: TRBV5-1
D gene: .
J gene: TRBJ1-4
clone size: .
CDR3 DNA: TGCGCCAGCAGCGGTCTACAGGGTCCTAATGAAAAACTGTTTTTT
CDR3 protein: CASSGLQGPNEKLFF

V gene: TRBV7-2
D gene: .
J gene: TRBJ2-2
clone size: .
CDR3 DNA: TGTGCCATCCCCCCCCGAGAGCGGGCGAACACCGGGGAGCTGTTTTTT
CDR3 protein: CAIPPRERANTGELFF

V gene: TRBV5-4
D gene: .
J gene: TRBJ1-1
clone size: .
CDR3 DNA: TGTGCCAGCAGCTTGGGCAAGTCTGTAGCTTTCTTT
CDR3 protein: CASSLGKSVAFF

V gene: TRBV5-1
D gene: .
J gene: TRBJ2-4
clone size: .
CDR3 DNA: TGCGCCAGCAGCTCGGGACGTGAAGCCAAAAACATTCAGTACTTC
CDR3 protein: CASSSGREAKNIQYF

V gene: TRBV19
D gene: .
J gene: TRBJ2-3
clone size: .
CDR3 DNA: TGTGCCAGTAGTATCGAAGGGCTCACAGATACGCAGTATTTT
CDR3 protein: CASSIEGLTDTQYF

V gene: TRBV19
D gene: .
J gene: TRBJ1-5
clone size: .
CDR3 DNA: TGTGCCAGTACCTCTGGAGGGGATCAGCCCCAGCATTTT
CDR3 protein: CASTSGGDQPQHF

V gene: TRBV27
D gene: TRBD1
J gene: TRBJ1-5
clone size: .
CDR3 DNA: TGTGCCAGCAGCCCCGGGACAGGGTTAGGGTGGCCCCAGCATTTT
CDR3 protein: CASSPGTGLGWPQHF

V gene: TRBV19
D gene: TRBD1
J gene: TRBJ1-3
clone size: .
CDR3 DNA: TGTGCCAGTACCCCGGGACAGGGCCCTGGAAACACCATATATTTT
CDR3 protein: CASTPGQGPGNTIYF

V gene: TRBV6-1
D gene: .
J gene: TRBJ1-2
clone size: .
CDR3 DNA: TGTGCCAGCAGTGAAACGTGGCAGGGCAACTATGGCTACACCTTC
CDR3 protein: CASSETWQGNYGYTF

V gene: TRBV27
D gene: .
J gene: TRBJ2-4
clone size: .
CDR3 DNA: TGTGCCAGCAGTTTAGGAAGGGTAGGAAACATTCAGTACTTC
CDR3 protein: CASSLGRVGNIQYF

V gene: TRBV7-3
D gene: TRBD1
J gene: TRBJ1-2
clone size: .
CDR3 DNA: TGTGCCAGCAGCATTGAGGGACAGGGCAACTATGGCTACACCTTC
CDR3 protein: CASSIEGQGNYGYTF

V gene: TRBV7-9
D gene: TRBD1
J gene: TRBJ2-4
clone size: .
CDR3 DNA: TGTGCCAGCAGCCCGGACAGGGGGCAGGAAGCCATTCAGTACTTC
CDR3 protein: CASSPDRGQEAIQYF

V gene: TRBV10-2
D gene: .
J gene: TRBJ2-1
clone size: .
CDR3 DNA: TGCGCCAGCAGTGAGAAGGGATCACAGCAGTTCTTC
CDR3 protein: CASSEKGSQQFF

V gene: TRBV5-4
D gene: TRBD1
J gene: TRBJ2-7
clone size: .
CDR3 DNA: TGTGCCAGCAGCTTCGGGACAGGGGTCTTCGACGAGCAGTACTTC
CDR3 protein: CASSFGTGVFDEQYF